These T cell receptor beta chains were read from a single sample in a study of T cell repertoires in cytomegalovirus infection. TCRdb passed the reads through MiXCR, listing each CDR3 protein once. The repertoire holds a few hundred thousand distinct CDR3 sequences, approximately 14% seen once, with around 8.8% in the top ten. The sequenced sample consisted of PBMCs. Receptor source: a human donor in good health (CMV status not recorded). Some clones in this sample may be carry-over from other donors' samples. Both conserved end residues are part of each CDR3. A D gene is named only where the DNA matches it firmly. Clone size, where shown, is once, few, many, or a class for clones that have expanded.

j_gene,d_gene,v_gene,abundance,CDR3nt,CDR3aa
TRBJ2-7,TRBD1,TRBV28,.,TGTGCCAGCGACCTACATGGGGAGACAGGGATCGGCGAGCAGTACTTC,CASDLHGETGIGEQYF
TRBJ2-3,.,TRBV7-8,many,TGTGCCAGCAGCCAGAATACGCAGTATTTT,CASSQNTQYF
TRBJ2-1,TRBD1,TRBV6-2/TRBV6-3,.,TGTGCCAGCAGTTACTGGGGAGACAGGGGGTCCAATGAGCAGTTCTTC,CASSYWGDRGSNEQFF
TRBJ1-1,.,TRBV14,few,TGTGCCAGCAATTATTTGGAGAACACTGAAGCTTTCTTT,CASNYLENTEAFF
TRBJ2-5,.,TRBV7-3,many,TGTGCCAGCAGCTTCGGCGGATCAGAGACCCAGTACTTC,CASSFGGSETQYF
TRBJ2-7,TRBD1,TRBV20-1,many,TGCAGTGCTAGAGGGGGGACAGGCAGCTACGAGCAGTACTTC,CSARGGTGSYEQYF
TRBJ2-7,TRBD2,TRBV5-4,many,TGTGCCAGCAGCTTGAATAGCGGGGGGAACTACTACGAGCAGTACTTC,CASSLNSGGNYYEQYF
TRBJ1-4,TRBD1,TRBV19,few,TGTGCCAGTAGCGGGACAGGGGGCTTTTCTGCAACTAATGAAAAACTGTTTTTT,CASSGTGGFSATNEKLFF
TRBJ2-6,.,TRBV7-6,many,TGTGCCAGCAGCTTCAGCTCTGGGGCCAACGTCCTGACTTTC,CASSFSSGANVLTF
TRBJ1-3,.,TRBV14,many,TGTGCCAGCAGCCAAGATTACCAGGCGACTGGAAACACCATATATTTT,CASSQDYQATGNTIYF
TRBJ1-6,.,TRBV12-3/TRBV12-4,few,TGTGCCAGCACCACGGAATGGGGGAGCTCCTATAATTCACCCCTCCACTTT,CASTTEWGSSYNSPLHF
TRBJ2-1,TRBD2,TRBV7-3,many,TGTGCCAGCAGCTCTCCTAGCGGGGGGGCGAGGAATGAGCAGTTCTTC,CASSSPSGGARNEQFF
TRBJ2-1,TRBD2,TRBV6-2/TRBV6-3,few,TGTGCCAGCTCGGGGGGGACCAGCTCCTACAATGAGCAGTTCTTC,CASSGGTSSYNEQFF
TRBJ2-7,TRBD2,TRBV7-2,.,TGTGCCAGCAGCCCTGACTGGGCGGGAGGCAGGGTGATGGACTTC,CASSPDWAGGRVMDF
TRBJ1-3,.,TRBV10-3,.,TGTGCCATCAGTGCGGTGTCAGGGTTTGGAAACACCATATATTTT,CAISAVSGFGNTIYF
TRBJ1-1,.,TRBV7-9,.,TGTGCCAGCAGCCATCCTACAGGATCCCCCAGGGCTTTCTTT,CASSHPTGSPRAFF
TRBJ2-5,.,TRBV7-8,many,TGTGCCAGCAGCACATCCCCTCAGACCCAGTACTTC,CASSTSPQTQYF
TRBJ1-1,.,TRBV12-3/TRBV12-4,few,TGTGCCAGCAGAGAGGGGGAATTGAACACTGAAGCTTTCTTT,CASREGELNTEAFF
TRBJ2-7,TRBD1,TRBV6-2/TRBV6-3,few,TGTGCCAGCAGTTACCACGGGACAGTAGTCTACGAGCAGTACTTC,CASSYHGTVVYEQYF
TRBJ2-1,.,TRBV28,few,TGTGCCAGCAGTTTTTTCTCCTACAATGAGCAGTTCTTC,CASSFFSYNEQFF
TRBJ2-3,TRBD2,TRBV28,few,TGTGCCAGCAGTTTCGGCGGGAGTCGGGTTAGCACAGATACGCAGTATTTT,CASSFGGSRVSTDTQYF
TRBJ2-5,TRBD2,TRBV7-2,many,TGTGCCAGCAGCCGAAGGGGAGCGGGGGCACAAGAGACCCAGTACTTC,CASSRRGAGAQETQYF
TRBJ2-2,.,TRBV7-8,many,TGTGCCAGCAGCGGAGGCGGTCTTGCCGGGGAGCTGTTTTTT,CASSGGGLAGELFF
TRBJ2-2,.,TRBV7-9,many,TGTGCCAGCAGGGACCGGGGAACAAACACCGGGGAGCTGTTTTTT,CASRDRGTNTGELFF
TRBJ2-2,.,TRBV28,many,TGTGCCAGCAGTACCCCCACAGGCATGAACACCGGGGAGCTGTTTTTT,CASSTPTGMNTGELFF
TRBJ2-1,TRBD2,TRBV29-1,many,TGCAGCGTTGAGGGTTTAAGCGGGGGCCACAATGAGCAGTTCTTC,CSVEGLSGGHNEQFF
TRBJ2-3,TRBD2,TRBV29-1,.,TGCAGCGTGCGGGGGGGTGAGGATACGCAGTATTTT,CSVRGGEDTQYF
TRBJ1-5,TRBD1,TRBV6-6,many,TGTGCCAGCAGTTCCTCGCCCGGGACAGGGGGGTCCGTGAGCAATCAGCCCCAGCATTTT,CASSSSPGTGGSVSNQPQHF
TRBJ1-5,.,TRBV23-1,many,TGCGCCAGCAGTCAATCGACGGGTAGCAATCAGCCCCAGCATTTT,CASSQSTGSNQPQHF
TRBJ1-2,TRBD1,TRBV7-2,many,TGTGCCAGCAGCTTAGCAGGGGGCGAACAAGGCTACACCTTC,CASSLAGGEQGYTF
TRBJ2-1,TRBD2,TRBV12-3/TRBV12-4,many,TGTGCCAGCAGTTTAACCCGACTAGCGGGAGGGCCACATGAGCAGTTCTTC,CASSLTRLAGGPHEQFF
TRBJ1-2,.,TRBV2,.,TGTGCCAGCAGTGAAGGGGGCGGGGGCACCTTC,CASSEGGGGTF
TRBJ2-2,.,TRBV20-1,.,TGCAGTGCTACTTGGACCAGTGGGGGGGAGCTGTTTTTT,CSATWTSGGELFF
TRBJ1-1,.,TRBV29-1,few,TGCAGCGCGGGGGAGGCTATGAACACTGAAGCTTTCTTT,CSAGEAMNTEAFF
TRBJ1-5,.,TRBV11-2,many,TGTGCCAGCAGCTTAGGGGTTGTTCAGCCCCAGCATTTT,CASSLGVVQPQHF
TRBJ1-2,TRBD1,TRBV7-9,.,TGTGCCAGCAGCTTGGGGGACAGGGCAGACTATGGCTACACCTTC,CASSLGDRADYGYTF
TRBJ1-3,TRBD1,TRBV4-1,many,TGCGCCAGCAGCCCCTGGAGACAGGGGCTTAACTCTGGAAACACCATATATTTT,CASSPWRQGLNSGNTIYF
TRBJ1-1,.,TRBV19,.,TGTGCCAGTAGCCCCCCACCGAACACTGAAGCTTTCTTT,CASSPPPNTEAFF
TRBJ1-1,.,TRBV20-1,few,TGCAGTGCGTTCATGAACACTGAAGCTTTCTTT,CSAFMNTEAFF
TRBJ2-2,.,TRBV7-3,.,TGTGCAGTAGGAGGGAGGACCGGGGAGCTGTTTTTT,CAVGGRTGELFF
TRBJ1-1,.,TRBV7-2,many,TGTGCCAGCAGCTTACAAAGGGACACTGAAGCTTTCTTT,CASSLQRDTEAFF
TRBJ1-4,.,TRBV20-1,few,TGCAGTGCCCCTCGGCCCAGCTGGGGGGAAAAACTGTTTTTT,CSAPRPSWGEKLFF
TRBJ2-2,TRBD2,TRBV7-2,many,TGTGCCAGCAGCTTAGGGACTAGCGGGACGACGTCCGGGGAGCTGTTTTTT,CASSLGTSGTTSGELFF
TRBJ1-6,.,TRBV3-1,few,TGTGCCAGCAGCCAATACCAGCGGTCTCTCCACTTT,CASSQYQRSLHF
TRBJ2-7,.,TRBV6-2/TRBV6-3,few,TGTGCCAGCAGTTACCCGGAGAAAAAGTACTTC,CASSYPEKKYF
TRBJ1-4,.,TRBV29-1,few,TGCAGCGCTCGGATGGGTGAAAAACTGTTTTTT,CSARMGEKLFF
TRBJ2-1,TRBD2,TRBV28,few,TGTGCCAGCAGTTCCCCGAATCTAGCGGCCTACAATGAGCAGTTCTTC,CASSSPNLAAYNEQFF
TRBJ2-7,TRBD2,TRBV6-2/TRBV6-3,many,TGTGCCAGCAGTTACGCGGCTAGCGGGAACTACGAGCAGTACTTC,CASSYAASGNYEQYF
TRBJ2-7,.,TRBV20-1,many,TGCAGTGCTAGAGTCGCAGGGGGGGCCTACGAGCAGTACTTC,CSARVAGGAYEQYF
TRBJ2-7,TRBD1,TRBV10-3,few,TGTGCCATCAGGGACAGGGTCGAGCAGTACTTC,CAIRDRVEQYF
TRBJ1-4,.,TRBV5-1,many,TGCGCCAGCAGCTTGAAGGGGGAAAAACTGTTTTTT,CASSLKGEKLFF
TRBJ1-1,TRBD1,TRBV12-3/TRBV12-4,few,TGTGCCACCGTGGACAGGGTAATTACTGAAGCTTTCTTT,CATVDRVITEAFF